This T cell receptor (beta chain) was obtained from a study of control samples from healthy donors and cancer patients. The CDR3 spans 14 residues. V shed 3 bases, J shed 6 bases, and the junction held 9 bases outside the gene matches. The germline V gene encodes CDR1 SGHRS and CDR2 YFSETQ. Profiling relied on immunoSEQ multiplex PCR, and the TCRdb table lists in-frame clones only, not all of them. The sample gives 75,000 to 100,000 clones, roughly 92% of which show up once; approximately 3% is in the top ten. What was sequenced was blood. This TCR was sampled from a human donor in good health. The donor label of this sample is uncertain. V and J are TRBV5-1 and TRBJ2-7; TRBD1 matches at 7 bases. This CDR3 is CASSWTTGTSEQYF. The CDR3, as DNA: TGCGCCAGCAGCTGGACGACAGGGACGAGCGAGCAGTACTTC. The full variable domain, rest sourced from reference TRBV5-1 and TRBJ2-7, is KAGVTQTPRYLIKTRGQQVTLSCSPISGHRSVSWYQQTPGQGLQFLFEYFSETQRNKGNFPGRFSGRQFSNSRSEMNVSTLELGDSALYLCASSWTTGTSEQYFGPGTRLTVT.